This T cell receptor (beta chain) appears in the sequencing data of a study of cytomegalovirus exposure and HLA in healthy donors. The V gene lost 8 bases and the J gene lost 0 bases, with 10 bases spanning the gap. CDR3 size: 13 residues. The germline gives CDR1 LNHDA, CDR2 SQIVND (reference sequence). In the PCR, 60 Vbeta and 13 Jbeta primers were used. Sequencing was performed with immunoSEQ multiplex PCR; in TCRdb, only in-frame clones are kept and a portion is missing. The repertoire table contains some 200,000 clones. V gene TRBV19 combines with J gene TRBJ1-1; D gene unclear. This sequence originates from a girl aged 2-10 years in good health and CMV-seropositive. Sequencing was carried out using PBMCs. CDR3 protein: CASVGSMNTEAFF. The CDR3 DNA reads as TGTGCCAGTGTGGGGAGCATGAACACTGAAGCTTTCTTT.